The rows below give T cell receptor beta chains drawn from one sample of a study of blood T cell repertoires in COVID-19. Only in-frame clones appear in the TCRdb table, and some are missing; sequencing was by immunoSEQ multiplex PCR. The data hold about 62,000 clones, with 80% to 95% observed a single time. The sequenced sample was peripheral blood. Receptors were obtained from a human donor in a cohort sampled during active COVID-19. CDR3s include the opening cysteine and the closing phenylalanine or tryptophan. The D gene is left open where the match is weak. The size of a clone is reported for some rows only, either as once, few or many, or as a class for expanded clones.

TRBJ2-1	NA	TRBV10-3	NA	CAITSDSLSGFYNEQFF	TGTGCCATCACGTCGGATAGTCTGTCGGGATTCTACAATGAGCAGTTCTTC
TRBJ1-1	NA	TRBV7-2	NA	CASREDMNTEAFF	TGTGCCAGCAGAGAGGACATGAACACTGAAGCTTTCTTT
TRBJ1-2	TRBD1	TRBV15	NA	CATSIGGRRYTF	TGTGCCACCAGCATAGGGGGCCGTCGCTACACCTTC
TRBJ2-5	TRBD1	TRBV28	NA	CASSNGQGQETQYF	TGTGCCAGCAGTAACGGACAGGGACAAGAGACCCAGTACTTC
TRBJ2-7	NA	TRBV7-6	NA	CASSLGGGGVYEQYF	TGTGCCAGCAGTCTAGGGGGTGGGGGAGTCTACGAGCAGTACTTC
TRBJ1-1	NA	TRBV7-9	NA	CASSLALDRNTEAFF	TGTGCCAGCAGCTTAGCGCTCGACAGGAACACTGAAGCTTTCTTT
TRBJ2-7	NA	TRBV19	NA	CASSDREVWTYEQYF	TGTGCCAGTAGTGACAGGGAGGTTTGGACCTACGAGCAGTACTTC
TRBJ1-1	NA	TRBV6-5	once	CASSYYSLRNTEAFF	TGTGCCAGCAGTTATTACAGCCTTCGGAACACTGAAGCTTTCTTT
TRBJ2-1	NA	TRBV5-1	NA	CASSDNEGPFF	TGCGCCAGCAGCGACAACGAGGGTCCGTTCTTC
TRBJ2-7	NA	TRBV7-2	NA	CASSLGWREGQYF	TGTGCCAGCAGCTTAGGCTGGCGGGAAGGGCAGTACTTC
TRBJ1-2	NA	TRBV3-1/TRBV3-2	NA	CASSPLPGRGPGINYGYTF	TGTGCCAGCAGCCCCTTGCCTGGAAGGGGCCCCGGAATAAACTATGGCTACACCTTC
TRBJ2-5	TRBD1	TRBV11-2	NA	CASSFTRTGPGETQYF	TGTGCCAGCAGCTTCACACGGACAGGGCCGGGGGAGACCCAGTACTTC
TRBJ2-7	TRBD1	TRBV29-1	NA	CSAMTGDRYEQYF	TGCAGCGCTATGACAGGGGACCGCTACGAGCAGTACTTC
TRBJ2-1	TRBD2	TRBV7-9	NA	CASSHESGGAGEQFF	TGTGCCAGCAGCCATGAAAGCGGGGGGGCCGGTGAGCAGTTCTTC
TRBJ1-5	NA	TRBV28	NA	CASSTEGLGNQPQHF	TGTGCCAGCAGTACTGAGGGCCTTGGCAATCAGCCCCAGCATTTT
TRBJ1-1	NA	TRBV7-9	NA	CASSLPTRGEAFF	TGTGCCAGCAGCTTACCGACCAGGGGTGAAGCTTTCTTT
TRBJ2-3	NA	TRBV4-1	NA	CASSRGGAETDTQYF	TGCGCCAGCAGCCGGGGAGGCGCGGAGACAGATACGCAGTATTTT